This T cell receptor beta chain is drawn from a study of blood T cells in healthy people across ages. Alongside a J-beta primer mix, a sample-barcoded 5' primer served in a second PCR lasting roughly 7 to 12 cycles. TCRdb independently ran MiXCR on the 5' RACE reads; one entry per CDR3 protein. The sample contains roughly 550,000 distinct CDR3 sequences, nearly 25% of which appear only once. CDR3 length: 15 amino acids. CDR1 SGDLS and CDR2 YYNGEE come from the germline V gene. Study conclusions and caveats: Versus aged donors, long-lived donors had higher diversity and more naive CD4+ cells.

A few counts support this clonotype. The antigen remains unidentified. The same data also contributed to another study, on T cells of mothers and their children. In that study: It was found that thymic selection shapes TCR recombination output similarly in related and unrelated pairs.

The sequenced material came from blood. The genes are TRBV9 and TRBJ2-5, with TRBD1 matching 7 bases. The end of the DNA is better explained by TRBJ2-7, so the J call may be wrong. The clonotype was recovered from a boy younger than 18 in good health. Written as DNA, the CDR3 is TGTGCCAGCAGCGTAGCTGCAGGGGGCTCCTACGAGCAGTACTTC. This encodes CASSVAAGGSYEQYF.